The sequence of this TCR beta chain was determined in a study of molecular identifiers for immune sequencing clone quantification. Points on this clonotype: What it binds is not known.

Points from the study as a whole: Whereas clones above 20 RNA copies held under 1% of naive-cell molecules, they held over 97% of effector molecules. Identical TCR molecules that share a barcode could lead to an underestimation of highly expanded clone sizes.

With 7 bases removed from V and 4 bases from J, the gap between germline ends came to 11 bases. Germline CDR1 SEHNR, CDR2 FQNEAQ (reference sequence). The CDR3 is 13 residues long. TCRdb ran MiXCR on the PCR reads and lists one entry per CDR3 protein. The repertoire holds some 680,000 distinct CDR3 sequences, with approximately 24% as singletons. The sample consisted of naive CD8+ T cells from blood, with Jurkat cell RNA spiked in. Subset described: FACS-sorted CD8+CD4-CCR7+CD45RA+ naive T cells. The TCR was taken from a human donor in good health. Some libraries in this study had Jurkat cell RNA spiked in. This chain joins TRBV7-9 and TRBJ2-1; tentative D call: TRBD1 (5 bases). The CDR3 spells CASIPQGYNEQFF. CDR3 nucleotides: TGTGCCAGCATCCCTCAGGGTTACAATGAGCAGTTCTTC.